These 22 T cell receptor beta chains share one sample of origin, sequenced in a study of response to subunit inactivated influenza vaccine. TCRdb re-called the RT-PCR reads through MiXCR, storing one row per CDR3 protein. Of 610,000 or so distinct CDR3 sequences listed, 14% are singletons. Sequencing was performed on PBMCs from blood, taken about 11 days after vaccination. These receptors were taken from a man in his fifties who received an inactivated influenza vaccine.

This clonotype has a handful of counts. The gene calls are TRBV4-1 and TRBJ1-4; 9 bases align to TRBD1. Germline loops: CDR1 MGHRA, CDR2 YSYEKL. The CDR3 totals 13 residues. J was trimmed by 10 bases and V by 1 base; bases with no gene match: 1. The CDR3 loop reads CASSQGQGGKLFF. CDR3 coding DNA: TGCGCCAGCAGCCAAGGACAGGGGGGAAAACTGTTTTTT.

With regard to this clonotype: As the CDR3 is not closed by the conserved phenylalanine or tryptophan, this likely results from a read error. V gene TRBV6-1 combines with J gene TRBJ2-3; D remains unclear. Trimming took off 8 bases at V and 0 bases at J, with 15 bases between the two ends. Germline V gene data show CDR1 as MNHNS and CDR2 as SASEGT. CDR3 length: 15 amino acids. CDR3 DNA sequence: TGTGCCAGCGCGGCCGCGGCGGCTAGCACAGATACGCAGTATTCT. Protein product: CASAAAAASTDTQYS.

The rearrangement uses TRBV7-6 and TRBJ1-4, with no clear D. Trimming pared 4 bases from V and 2 bases from J, leaving 20 bases between. The CDR3 is 18 amino acids. Germline assignment: CDR1 SGHVS and CDR2 FNYEAQ. The CDR3 nucleotides are TGTGCCAGCAGCTCTAAGCCCGAGTGGTTGAATACTAATGAAAAACTGTTTTTT. Protein product: CASSSKPEWLNTNEKLFF.

This clonotype was detected only a few times. The V and J genes are TRBV2 and TRBJ2-7; TRBD1 is a possible D gene (5 bases). Looked up from germline, CDR1 is SNHLY and CDR2 is FYNNEI. This CDR3 spans 14 amino acids. V lost 6 bases to trimming and J lost 3 bases, with 15 bases between them. CDR3 DNA sequence: TGTGCCAGCAGCTCAAGAGGACACTACTACGAGCAGTACTTC. Its protein is CASSSRGHYYEQYF.

The chain recombines TRBV2 with TRBJ2-2, with 9 bases fitting TRBD1. Germline CDR1 SNHLY, CDR2 FYNNEI. V was pared by 6 bases and J by 6 bases, with 8 bases of the junction left unmatched. This CDR3 comprises 15 residues. The chain's CDR3 is CASRPGTGLPGELFF. In DNA, the CDR3 is TGTGCCAGCAGGCCCGGGACAGGGTTGCCCGGGGAGCTGTTTTTT.

This clonotype was seen only a few times. The chain couples TRBV9 to TRBJ2-5; maybe TRBD1 (5 bases). CDR3 size: 15 residues. V was cut by 2 bases and J by 0 bases, with 11 bases left in between. Germline lookup yields CDR1 SGDLS and CDR2 YYNGEE. The CDR3 reads CASSVQGSYQETQYF. The CDR3 bases are TGTGCCAGCAGCGTGCAGGGCTCGTACCAAGAGACCCAGTACTTC.

The chain uses TRBV5-1 and TRBJ1-1; D possibly corresponds to TRBD1 (6 bases). This CDR3 comprises 15 residues. V was pared by 2 bases and J by 4 bases, with 15 bases between. Germline V lookup: CDR1 SGHRS, CDR2 YFSETQ. The CDR3 spells CASSLQGMDSTEAFF. The CDR3 DNA sequence: TGCGCCAGCAGCTTACAGGGAATGGATAGCACTGAAGCTTTCTTT.

The rearrangement uses TRBV20-1 and TRBJ2-1; the D is unclear. The CDR3 sequence is 12 residues long. V shed 5 bases and J shed 9 bases, with 14 bases lying between them. CDR1 is DFQATT, CDR2 SNEGSKA, per germline (reference sequence). Here the CDR3 reads CSALGPAGEQFF. The CDR3 bases are TGCAGTGCTCTGGGTCCTGCCGGTGAGCAGTTCTTC.

This sequence joins TRBV29-1 and TRBJ2-5, with a possible D match to TRBD2 (6 bases). The CDR3 length is 14 residues. Trimming cost V 3 bases and J 5 bases, with 16 bases left between them. The germline gives CDR1 SQVTM, CDR2 ANQGSEA. CDR3 bases: TGCAGCGTTGATCCAGGCGGGATGGGGGAGACCCAGTACTTC. Amino acid sequence: CSVDPGGMGETQYF.

In this sample, this clonotype turned up many times. This chain uses TRBV7-2 with TRBJ2-3; 11 bases agree with TRBD2. Germline-derived CDR1 and CDR2 are SGHTA and FQGNSA. The CDR3 sequence is 16 residues long. V was clipped by 5 bases and J by 2 bases; unmatched bases: 6. The CDR3 DNA reads as TGTGCCAGCAGCCTCCTAGCGGGAGGAATCACAGATACGCAGTATTTT. It yields the protein CASSLLAGGITDTQYF.

This clonotype was detected only a few times. The CDR3: CSVEPHHSLTDTQYF. DNA for the CDR3: TGCAGCGTTGAACCCCATCACTCCCTCACAGATACGCAGTATTTT. The chain carries TRBV29-1 and TRBJ2-3; D ambiguous. CDR1 is SQVTM and CDR2 is ANQGSEA in the germline V gene. V dropped 2 bases and J dropped 2 bases, with 14 bases sitting between them. The CDR3 spans 15 residues.

The CDR3 DNA sequence: TGTGCCAGCAGCTGGAGGGAGACAGGGAACACCGGGGAGCTGTTTTTT. As protein: CASSWRETGNTGELFF. The chain recombines TRBV7-8 with TRBJ2-2; D might be TRBD1 or TRBD2, each matching 6 bases. CDR1 and CDR2 (germline): SGHVS, FQNEAQ. V was shortened by 4 bases and J by 1 base, with 13 bases between the two germline ends. The length of the CDR3 is 16 residues.

This clonotype was found many times. The V call is TRBV6-2 or TRBV6-3, the J call TRBJ2-4, with D perhaps matching TRBD1 (6 bases). Trimming took off 6 bases at V and 8 bases at J, with 17 bases between the two ends. This CDR3 is built from 14 residues. Germline values: CDR1 MNHEY, CDR2 SVGEGT. DNA for the CDR3: TGTGCCAGCAGCCCCTCCCGACAGGCTTACATTCAGTACTTC. Residues: CASSPSRQAYIQYF.

V gene TRBV29-1 combines with J gene TRBJ2-2, with 7 nucleotides matching TRBD1. The CDR3 is 14 amino acids. Germline loops: CDR1 SQVTM, CDR2 ANQGSEA. Losses at the gene ends were 6 bases for V and 1 base for J; bases not matched to a gene: 5. The CDR3 DNA is TGCAGCGTAATGACAGGGATGAACACCGGGGAGCTGTTTTTT. Residues: CSVMTGMNTGELFF.

J is TRBJ2-5 and V is TRBV7-8, with 11 positions matching TRBD1. The trim removed 5 bases at V and 4 bases at J, leaving 6 bases unmatched. The CDR3 has 15 amino acids. Per germline, CDR1 SGHVS and CDR2 FQNEAQ. Here the CDR3 reads CASSAGTGGLETQYF. The CDR3 DNA is TGTGCCAGCAGCGCCGGGACAGGGGGTTTAGAGACCCAGTACTTC.

This clonotype was counted between two and nine times. V usage is TRBV20-1 and J usage is TRBJ1-3; a possible D gene is TRBD1 (6 bases). The V and J ends lost 0 bases and 7 bases respectively, with 19 bases between them. CDR3 length equals 16 residues. The germline CDR1 and CDR2 sequences are DFQATT and SNEGSKA (reference sequence). The CDR3 protein is CSARDRGSLTHNTIYF. DNA of the CDR3: TGCAGTGCTAGAGATAGGGGGTCCCTCACCCATAACACCATATATTTT.

This clonotype has a handful of counts. The rearrangement uses TRBV28 and TRBJ2-3; 13 nucleotides match TRBD2. The germline CDR1 and CDR2 sequences are MDHEN and SYDVKM. This CDR3 is built from 16 residues. J lost 5 bases, V lost 6 bases, and 8 bases had no gene match. The CDR3 loop is CASRLRTSGRIDTQYF. Written as DNA, the CDR3 is TGTGCCAGCAGACTTAGGACTAGCGGGAGAATAGATACGCAGTATTTT.

In its sample, this clonotype was seen a few times. The rearrangement joins TRBV7-8 to TRBJ2-4; D perhaps matches TRBD2 (6 bases). V lost 4 bases, J lost 0 bases, and 13 bases lay in between. The CDR3 has 16 residues. CDR1 is SGHVS, CDR2 FQNEAQ, per germline. As DNA, the CDR3 is TGTGCCAGCAGCTCGGGACTTTTTTTAGCCAAAAACATTCAGTACTTC. Its protein product is CASSSGLFLAKNIQYF.

In its sample, this clonotype was seen a few times. The V gene is TRBV18, the J gene TRBJ2-1, with 11 bases aligning to TRBD2. This CDR3 comprises 17 residues. Germline V lookup: CDR1 KGHSH, CDR2 LQKENI. Trimming cost V 1 base and J 5 bases; bases outside gene matches: 7. The CDR3 loop is CASSPRPSGGSDNEQFF. CDR3 DNA sequence: TGTGCCAGCTCACCACGCCCTAGCGGGGGGTCGGACAATGAGCAGTTCTTC.

At least ten counts were recorded for this clonotype. The chain has TRBV12-3 or TRBV12-4 and TRBJ1-2; 10 bases agree with TRBD1. V lost 6 bases, J lost 7 bases, and 14 bases stayed unmatched. The CDR3 covers 16 residues. The CDR3 is CASRGLRDRGRSGYTF. In nucleotides, the CDR3 is TGTGCCAGCAGGGGGCTACGGGACAGGGGAAGGAGTGGCTACACCTTC.

The J gene is TRBJ1-1, the V gene TRBV5-1, with D uncertain. V lost 0 bases and J 1 base, leaving 16 bases between the germline ends. This CDR3 has 17 residues. The V gene's germline CDR1 is SGHRS and CDR2 YFSETQ. The DNA of the CDR3 is TGCGCCAGCAGCTTGGACGTCGGGCGGACCGGGAACACTGAAGCTTTCTTT. Its protein product is CASSLDVGRTGNTEAFF.

This clonotype was seen more than once but under ten times. The chain joins TRBV6-2 or TRBV6-3 to TRBJ2-1; 9 positions match TRBD2. Germline trimming cut 2 bases from V and 5 bases from J; bases unmatched to any gene: 10. Germline CDR1 and CDR2: MNHEY and SVGEGT. This CDR3 is built from 17 residues. The CDR3 bases are TGTGCCAGCAGTTACAACCGAGCTAGCGGGATGAACAATGAGCAGTTCTTC. Translating it yields CASSYNRASGMNNEQFF.